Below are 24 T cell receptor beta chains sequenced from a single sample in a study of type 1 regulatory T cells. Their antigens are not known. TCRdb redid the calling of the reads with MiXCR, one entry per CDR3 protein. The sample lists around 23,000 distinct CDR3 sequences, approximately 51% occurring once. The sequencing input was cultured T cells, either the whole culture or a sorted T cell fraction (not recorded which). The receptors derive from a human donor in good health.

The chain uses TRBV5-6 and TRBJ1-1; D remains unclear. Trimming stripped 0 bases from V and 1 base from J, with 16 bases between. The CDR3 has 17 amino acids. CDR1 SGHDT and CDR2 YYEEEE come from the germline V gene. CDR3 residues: CASSLGWGMRQNTEAFF. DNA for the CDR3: TGTGCCAGCAGCTTGGGATGGGGAATGCGACAGAACACTGAAGCTTTCTTT.

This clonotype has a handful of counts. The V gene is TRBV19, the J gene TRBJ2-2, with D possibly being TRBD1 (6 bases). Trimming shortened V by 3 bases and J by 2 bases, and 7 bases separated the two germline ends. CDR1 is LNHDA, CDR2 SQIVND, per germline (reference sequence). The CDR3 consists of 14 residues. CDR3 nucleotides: TGTGCCAGTAGTATGGGGACAAACACCGGGGAGCTGTTTTTT. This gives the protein CASSMGTNTGELFF.

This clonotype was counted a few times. CDR3 sequence (DNA): TGCGCCAGCAGCTTGGTGCCCCCGGGCGATACGCAGTATTTT. It encodes CASSLVPPGDTQYF. The V call is TRBV5-1, the J call TRBJ2-3; D gene ambiguous. V gave up 0 bases and J gave up 6 bases, with 11 bases separating them. Per germline, CDR1 SGHRS and CDR2 YFSETQ. CDR3 length: 14 residues.

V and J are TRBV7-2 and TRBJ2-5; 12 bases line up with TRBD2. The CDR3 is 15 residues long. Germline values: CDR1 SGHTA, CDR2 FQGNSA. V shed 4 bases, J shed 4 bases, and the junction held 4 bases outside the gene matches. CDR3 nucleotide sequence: TGTGCCAGCAGCTGGACTAGCGGGGTAGCAGAGACCCAGTACTTC. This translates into CASSWTSGVAETQYF.

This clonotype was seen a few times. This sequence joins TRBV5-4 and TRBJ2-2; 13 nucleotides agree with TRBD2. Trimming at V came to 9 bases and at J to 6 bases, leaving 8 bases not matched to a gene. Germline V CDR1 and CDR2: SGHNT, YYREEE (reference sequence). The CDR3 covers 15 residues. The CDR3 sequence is CATKSGLAGAGELFF. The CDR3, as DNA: TGTGCCACAAAGAGTGGACTAGCGGGGGCCGGGGAGCTGTTTTTT.

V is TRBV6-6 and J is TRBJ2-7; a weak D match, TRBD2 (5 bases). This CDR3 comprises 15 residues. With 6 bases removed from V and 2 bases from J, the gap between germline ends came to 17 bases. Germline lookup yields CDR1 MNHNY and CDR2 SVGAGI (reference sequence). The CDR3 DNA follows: TGTGCCAGCAGCCCGGCAGGACTTTTGCCCTACGAGCAGTACTTC. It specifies CASSPAGLLPYEQYF.

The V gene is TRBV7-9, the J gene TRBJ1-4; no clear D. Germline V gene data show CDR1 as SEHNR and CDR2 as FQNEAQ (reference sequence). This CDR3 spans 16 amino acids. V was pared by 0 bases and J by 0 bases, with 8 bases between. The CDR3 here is CASSLALAPTNEKLFF. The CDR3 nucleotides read TGTGCCAGCAGCTTAGCGTTGGCCCCAACTAATGAAAAACTGTTTTTT.

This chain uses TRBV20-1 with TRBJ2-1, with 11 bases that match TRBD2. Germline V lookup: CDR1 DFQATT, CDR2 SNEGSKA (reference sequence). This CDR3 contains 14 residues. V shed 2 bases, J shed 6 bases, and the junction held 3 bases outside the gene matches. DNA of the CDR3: TGCAGTGCTAGACTGCTAGCGGGGGGCAATGAGCAGTTCTTC. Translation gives CSARLLAGGNEQFF.

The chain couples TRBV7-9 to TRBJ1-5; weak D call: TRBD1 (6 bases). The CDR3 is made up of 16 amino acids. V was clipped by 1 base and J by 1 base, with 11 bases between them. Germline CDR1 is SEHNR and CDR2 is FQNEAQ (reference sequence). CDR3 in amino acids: CASSLGAGASNQPQHF. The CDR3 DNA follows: TGTGCCAGCAGCTTAGGGGCGGGGGCAAGCAATCAGCCCCAGCATTTT.

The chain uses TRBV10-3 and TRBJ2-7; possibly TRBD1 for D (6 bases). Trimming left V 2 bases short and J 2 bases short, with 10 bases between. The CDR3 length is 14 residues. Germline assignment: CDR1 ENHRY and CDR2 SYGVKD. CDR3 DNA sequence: TGTGCCATCAGTGAGCGTGGACAGACCTACGAGCAGTACTTC. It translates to CAISERGQTYEQYF.

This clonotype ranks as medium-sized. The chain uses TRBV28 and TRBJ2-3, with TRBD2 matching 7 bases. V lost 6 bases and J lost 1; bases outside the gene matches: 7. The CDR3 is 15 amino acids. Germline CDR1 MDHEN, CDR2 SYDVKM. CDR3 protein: CASSRTGGGTDTQYF. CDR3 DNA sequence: TGTGCCAGCAGCCGTACGGGGGGAGGCACAGATACGCAGTATTTT.

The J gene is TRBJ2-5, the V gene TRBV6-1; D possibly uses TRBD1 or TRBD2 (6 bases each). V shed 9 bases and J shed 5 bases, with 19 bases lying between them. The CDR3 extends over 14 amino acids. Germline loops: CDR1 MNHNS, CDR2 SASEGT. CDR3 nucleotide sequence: TGTGCCAGTAGATTTTGGGGGGCAGGGGAGACCCAGTACTTC. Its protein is CASRFWGAGETQYF.

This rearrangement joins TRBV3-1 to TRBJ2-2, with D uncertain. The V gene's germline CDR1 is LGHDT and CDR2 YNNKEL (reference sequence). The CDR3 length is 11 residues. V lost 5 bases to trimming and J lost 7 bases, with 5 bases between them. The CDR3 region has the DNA TGTGCCAGCAGCAGGGACGGGGAGCTGTTTTTT. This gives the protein CASSRDGELFF. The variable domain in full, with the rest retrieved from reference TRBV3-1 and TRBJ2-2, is DTAVSQTPKYLVTQMGNDKSIKCEQNLGHDTMYWYKQDSKKFLKIMFSYNNKELIINETVPNRFSPKSPDKAHLNLHINSLELGDSAVYFCASSRDGELFFGEGSRLTVL.

The DNA of the CDR3 is TGTGCCAGCAGCGTAGACGGGGCGGTCTCCTATAATTCACCCCTCCACTTT. It translates to CASSVDGAVSYNSPLHF. The chain joins TRBV9 to TRBJ1-6; D might be TRBD1 (5 bases). The V and J ends lost 0 bases and 0 bases respectively, with 10 bases between them. CDR1 and CDR2 (germline): SGDLS, YYNGEE. The CDR3 consists of 17 residues.

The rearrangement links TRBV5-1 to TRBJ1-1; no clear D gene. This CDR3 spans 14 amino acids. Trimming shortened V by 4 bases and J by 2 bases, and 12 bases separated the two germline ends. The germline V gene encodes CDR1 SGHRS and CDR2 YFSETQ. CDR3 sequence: CASSPQTSNTEAFF. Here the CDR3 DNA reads TGCGCCAGCAGCCCACAAACATCAAACACTGAAGCTTTCTTT.

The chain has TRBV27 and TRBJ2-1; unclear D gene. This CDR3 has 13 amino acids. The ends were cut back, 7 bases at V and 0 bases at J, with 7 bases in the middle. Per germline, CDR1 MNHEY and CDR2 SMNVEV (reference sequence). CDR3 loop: CASMRSSYNEQFF. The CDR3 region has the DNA TGTGCCAGCATGCGCAGCTCCTACAATGAGCAGTTCTTC.

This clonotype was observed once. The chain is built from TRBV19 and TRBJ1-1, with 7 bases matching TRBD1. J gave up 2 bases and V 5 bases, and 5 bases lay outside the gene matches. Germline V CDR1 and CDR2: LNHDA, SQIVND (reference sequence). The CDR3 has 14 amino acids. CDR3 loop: CASSFRGFNTEAFF. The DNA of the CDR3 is TGTGCCAGTAGTTTCAGGGGGTTCAACACTGAAGCTTTCTTT.

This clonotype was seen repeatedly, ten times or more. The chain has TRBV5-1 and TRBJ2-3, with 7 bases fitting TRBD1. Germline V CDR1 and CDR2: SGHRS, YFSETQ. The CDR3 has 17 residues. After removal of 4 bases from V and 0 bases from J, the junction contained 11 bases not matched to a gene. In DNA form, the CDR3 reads TGCGCCAGCAGCCGCTCCGGGACAGAGTTGAGCACAGATACGCAGTATTTT. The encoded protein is CASSRSGTELSTDTQYF.

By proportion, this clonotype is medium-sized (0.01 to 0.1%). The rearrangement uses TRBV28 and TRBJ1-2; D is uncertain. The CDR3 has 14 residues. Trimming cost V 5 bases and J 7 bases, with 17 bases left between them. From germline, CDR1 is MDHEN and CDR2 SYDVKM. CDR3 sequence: CASSLSRGLGGYTF. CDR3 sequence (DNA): TGTGCCAGCAGTCTTTCGCGAGGGTTGGGTGGCTACACCTTC.

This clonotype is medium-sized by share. CDR3 sequence (DNA): TGTGCCATCAGTGATCTAGCGGGGGGACCTTTGGGGCAGTACTTC. This sequence encodes CAISDLAGGPLGQYF. The genes are TRBV10-3 and TRBJ2-7; 11 bases agree with TRBD2. Per germline, CDR1 ENHRY and CDR2 SYGVKD. The V and J ends lost 3 bases and 9 bases, in that order; junction bases with no gene match: 10. There are 15 residues in the CDR3.

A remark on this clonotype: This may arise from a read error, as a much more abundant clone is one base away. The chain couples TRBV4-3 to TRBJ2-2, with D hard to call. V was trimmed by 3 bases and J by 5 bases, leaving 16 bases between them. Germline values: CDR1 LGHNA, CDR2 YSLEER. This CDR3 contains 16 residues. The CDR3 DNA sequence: TGCGCCAGCAGCCACCCCCGCTCCGAAGGGACCGGGGAGCTGTTTTTT. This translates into CASSHPRSEGTGELFF.

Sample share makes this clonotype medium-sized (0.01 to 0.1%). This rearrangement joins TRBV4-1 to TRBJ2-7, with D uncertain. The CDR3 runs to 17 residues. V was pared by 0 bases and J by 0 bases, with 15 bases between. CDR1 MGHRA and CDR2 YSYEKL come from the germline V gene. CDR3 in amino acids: CASSQELRQFRSYEQYF. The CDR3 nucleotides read TGCGCCAGCAGCCAAGAGCTTCGGCAGTTCCGCTCCTACGAGCAGTACTTC.

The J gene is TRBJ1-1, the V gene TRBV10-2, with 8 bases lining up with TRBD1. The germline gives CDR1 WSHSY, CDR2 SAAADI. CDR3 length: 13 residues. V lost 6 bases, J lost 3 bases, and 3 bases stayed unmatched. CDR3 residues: CASSRQGYTEAFF. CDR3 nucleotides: TGCGCCAGCAGCCGACAGGGGTACACTGAAGCTTTCTTT.

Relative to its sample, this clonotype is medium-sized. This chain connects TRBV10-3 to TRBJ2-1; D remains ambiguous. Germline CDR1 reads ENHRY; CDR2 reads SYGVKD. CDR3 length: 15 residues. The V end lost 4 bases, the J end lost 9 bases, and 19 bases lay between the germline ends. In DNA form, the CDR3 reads TGTGCCATCAGTGTTGGGTCCTCCCATGGTCCTGAGCAGTTCTTC. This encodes CAISVGSSHGPEQFF.